This T cell receptor beta chain was identified during a study of blood T cell repertoires in COVID-19. Study at large: COVID-19 samples, acute and convalescent, were from the United States, Italy and Spain. T cells, B-cell-depleted T cells, or PBMCs supplied cDNA or gDNA.

Authors' data handling: The assay estimated nucleated cells by amplifying reference gene primers. Measured with immunoSEQ multiplex PCR; TCRdb has only the in-frame clones, and not every one. V, J and clone size derive from that table, while D and trimming were established from the DNA sequence. Of around 140,000 clones listed, about 80% are singletons. This CDR3 is built from 13 residues. Trimming cost V 5 bases and J 10 bases; bases outside gene matches: 5. This chain links TRBV12-3 or TRBV12-4 with TRBJ1-6; TRBD1 matches 7 bases. This sequence originates from an older man who had recovered from COVID-19. Sequenced input: peripheral blood. As DNA, the CDR3 is TGTGCCAGCAGTACAGGGGTAGGATCACCCCTCCACTTT. The encoded protein is CASSTGVGSPLHF.